One sample yielded the 7 T cell receptor beta chains listed below, sequenced in a study of OX40 agonist ivuxolimab in advanced cancers. Using immunoSEQ multiplex PCR, the repertoire was profiled, and TCRdb retains in-frame clones only, with some absent. This table has fewer than 90,000 clones, 80% to 90% appearing once. The material sequenced was CD4+ or CD8+ T cells sorted from blood, taken in a trial of the OX40 agonist ivuxolimab. These receptors all stem from an adult with an advanced solid tumor such as melanoma, head and neck, liver or kidney cancer.

This clone was detected only once. CDR3 nucleotide sequence: TGCGCCAGCAACCCCCTACCGGGACTAGCGGGAGTAAGTGAGCAGTTCTTC. As protein: CASNPLPGLAGVSEQFF. The V and J genes are TRBV5-1 and TRBJ2-1; TRBD2 matches at 14 bases. After removal of 6 bases from V and 9 bases from J, the junction contained 14 bases not matched to a gene. Per the germline V gene, CDR1 is SGHRS and CDR2 is YFSETQ. The CDR3 loop spans 17 amino acids.

The chain has TRBV7-9 and TRBJ2-7; TRBD2 matches 7 bases. The junction had 6 bases not matched to a gene; V was cut back by 2 bases and J by 2 bases. The CDR3 consists of 15 residues. Germline values: CDR1 SEHNR, CDR2 FQNEAQ (reference sequence). CDR3 protein: CASSLQAAGAYEQYF. The CDR3, as DNA: TGTGCCAGCAGCTTACAGGCGGCGGGAGCCTACGAGCAGTACTTC. Complete variable domain (other parts from reference TRBV7-9 and TRBJ2-7): DTGVSQNPRHKITKRGQNVTFRCDPISEHNRLYWYRQTLGQGPEFLTYFQNEAQLEKSRLLSDRFSAERPKGSFSTLEIQRTEQGDSAMYLCASSLQAAGAYEQYFGPGTRLTVT.

The rearrangement uses TRBV30 and TRBJ2-3, with TRBD2 identical over 7 bases. This CDR3 has 11 amino acids. In germline, CDR1 is GTSNPN, CDR2 SVGIG (reference sequence). J lost 9 bases, V lost 8 bases, and 8 bases had no gene match. The CDR3, as DNA: TGTGCCAGAGCGGGGTCAGCAACGCAGTATTTT. Residues: CARAGSATQYF.

The chain joins TRBV28 to TRBJ2-1, with D unresolved. The CDR3 is 14 amino acids. The V and J ends lost 3 bases and 2 bases respectively, with 8 bases between them. Germline V gene lookup returns CDR1 MDHEN and CDR2 SYDVKM. CDR3 sequence reads: CASSLGLAYNEQFF. Here the CDR3 DNA reads TGTGCCAGCAGTTTGGGCCTAGCCTACAATGAGCAGTTCTTC.

The chain carries TRBV7-9 and TRBJ2-3; TRBD1 matches at 7 bases. With 5 bases clipped from V and 2 bases from J, the junction kept 4 bases outside the gene matches. Looked up from germline, CDR1 is SEHNR and CDR2 is FQNEAQ (reference sequence). The CDR3 has 14 residues. CDR3 DNA sequence: TGTGCCAGCAGCCCGGGACAGAACACAGATACGCAGTATTTT. It specifies CASSPGQNTDTQYF.

The J gene is TRBJ2-1, the V gene TRBV28; the match to TRBD2 covers 9 bases. This CDR3 comprises 15 residues. CDR1 and CDR2 from the germline V gene are MDHEN and SYDVKM. Trimming at V came to 4 bases and at J to 0 bases, leaving 1 base not matched to a gene. The DNA of the CDR3 is TGTGCCAGCAGTTCTAGCGGGATCTCCTACAATGAGCAGTTCTTC. Protein product: CASSSSGISYNEQFF.

The chain combines TRBV2 with TRBJ2-3; D uncertain. The CDR3 totals 14 residues. The V gene lost 0 bases and the J gene lost 1 base, with 5 bases spanning the gap. Germline CDR1 is SNHLY and CDR2 is FYNNEI. The CDR3 region has the DNA TGTGCCAGCAGTGAAGCGCTTGGCACAGATACGCAGTATTTT. The encoded protein is CASSEALGTDTQYF.